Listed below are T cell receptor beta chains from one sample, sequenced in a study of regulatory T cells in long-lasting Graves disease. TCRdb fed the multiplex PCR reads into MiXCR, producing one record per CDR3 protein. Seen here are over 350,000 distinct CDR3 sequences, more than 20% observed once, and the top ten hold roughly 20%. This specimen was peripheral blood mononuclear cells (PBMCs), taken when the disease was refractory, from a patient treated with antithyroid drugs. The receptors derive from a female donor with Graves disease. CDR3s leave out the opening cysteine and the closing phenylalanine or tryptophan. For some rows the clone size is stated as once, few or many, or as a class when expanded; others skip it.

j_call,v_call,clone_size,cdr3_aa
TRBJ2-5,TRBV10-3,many,AISESLAGETQY
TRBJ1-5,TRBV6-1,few,ASSELGRISNQPQH
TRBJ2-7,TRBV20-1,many,SARMGGVGGGLAGNYEQY
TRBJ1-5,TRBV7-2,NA,ASSPPGSHQPQH
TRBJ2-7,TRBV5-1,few,ASSPRGDATPGQY
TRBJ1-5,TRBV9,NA,ASSVTGAQGQPQH
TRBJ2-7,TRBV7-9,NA,ASSLSESYEQY
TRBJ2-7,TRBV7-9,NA,ASSLQGPGSPPEQY
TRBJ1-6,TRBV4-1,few,ASSPGEGARTNSPLH
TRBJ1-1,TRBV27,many,ASSSNTKGQRNTEAF
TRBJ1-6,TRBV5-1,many,ASRGTYNSPLH
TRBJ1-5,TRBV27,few,ASSLRVSNQPQH
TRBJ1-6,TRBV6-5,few,ASSYSGQNSYNSPLH
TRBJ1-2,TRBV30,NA,AWSRRIYYGYT
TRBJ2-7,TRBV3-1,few,ASSPEPGLISYEQY
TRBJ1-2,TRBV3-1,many,ASSQGFGRVGGYT
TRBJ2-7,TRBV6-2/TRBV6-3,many,ASSFTGTPSYEQY
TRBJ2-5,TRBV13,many,ASSQRQEQETQY
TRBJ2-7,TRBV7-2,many,ASSPGGGSEQY
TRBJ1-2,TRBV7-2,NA,ASSPFLTGESGYT
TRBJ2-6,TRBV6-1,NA,ASREPDANVLT
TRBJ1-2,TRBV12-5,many,ASGSGQGYT
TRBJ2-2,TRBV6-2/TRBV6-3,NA,ASRLRTGWTGELS
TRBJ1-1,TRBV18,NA,ASSPSSGTGPF
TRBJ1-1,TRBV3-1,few,ASSQGVGSGTEAF
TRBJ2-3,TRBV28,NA,ASMGGWLADTQY
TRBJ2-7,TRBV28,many,ASSLSLGGTEQY
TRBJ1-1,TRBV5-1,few,ASAEGPLTEAF
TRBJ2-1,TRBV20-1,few,SAPGPEYNEQF
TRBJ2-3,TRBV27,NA,ASSLSLAGSSDTQY